The entry below gives a single TCR beta chain sequence along with its context. The target antigen is unknown. This entry is derived from a study of cytomegalovirus exposure and HLA in healthy donors. General study findings and limits: In a later analysis, first-cohort TCR clusters were found to tend to co-occur in the approximately 110 validation repertoires. It was reported that the classifier diagnosed cytomegalovirus status with high specificity and sensitivity in both the original and validation cohorts. CMV antigen specificity of a few CMV-associated chains was confirmed in vitro.

Per germline, CDR1 WNHNN and CDR2 SYGVQD (reference sequence). The CDR3 runs 20 residues. V dropped 4 bases and J dropped 8; count of bases not matched to a gene: 22. Sequenced by immunoSEQ multiplex PCR; TCRdb stores in-frame clones only, minus some. This table holds 100,000 to 150,000 clones, roughly 89% found once. Sequencing input: PBMCs. The source of this sequence is a woman aged 18-35 years in good health and CMV-seronegative. The chain has TRBV10-1 and TRBJ1-3, with 11 bases lining up with TRBD1. The CDR3 nucleotides are TGCGCCAGCAGTGTCACGACCTTTCCGGGACAGGGGGAAAGAGGAGACACCATATATTTT. Its translation is CASSVTTFPGQGERGDTIYF.